Described below is a single T cell receptor (beta chain) sequence and its context. The specificity of this receptor is unknown. Base quality data are lacking; no much larger clone is found one base away. This same CDR3 is encoded by further DNA sequences in the sample. The CDR3 regions of human TCRbeta chains were analyzed by immunosequencing. In the authors' own workflow: TCRs in the repertoires were compared against a reference library of SARS-CoV-2-specific TCRs that had been generated with the MIRA antigen-specificity platform. Breadth was defined as the fraction of unique TCRs that were SARS-CoV-2-associated. Depth was defined as the fraction of total T cells that were SARS-CoV-2-associated. Using the MIRA data, each spike-specific TCR was assigned both to the spike region to which the TCR was reactive and to a CD4 or CD8 class. Log10-transformed breadth and depth values were compared by one-way ANOVA with Sidak's multiple comparisons tests. TCRdb re-hosts the immuneACCESS table, in-frame sequences only. Its copies lack some clones; in the studies checked, an unresolved V gene accounts for under half of them, and the cause for the rest is not known. V and J calls and clone size come straight from that table; D and trimming were deduced from the DNA. This sample holds some 120,000 clones; 89% were observed only once. About 9.9% of the sample is held by the ten biggest clonotypes.

This entry belongs to a study of T cell responses to AZD1222 COVID-19 vaccine (TCRdb year 2021). About the study as a whole: TCR sequencing covered over 230 trial participants: nearly 210 given two doses of AZD1222 and 26 given two doses of MenACWY control vaccine. Enrollment into the trials was organized by age into subgroups of 18-55, 56-69 and 70-plus years, and those subgroups contained roughly 140, 27 and 60 TCR-sequenced participants, respectively. General study outcomes and caveats: Reportedly, almost half of the unique spike-specific TCRs recognized epitopes lying outside the regions that are mutated in the B.1.351 and B.1.1.7 variants. CD4 TCRs associated with the vaccine covered the entire spike protein, and the dominant responses were in regions 160-218 and 743-854. No day 14 peak-response samples were available, so repertoires were characterized only after the peak T cell response. After two AZD1222 doses, spike-specific TCR breadth and depth were significantly higher than at day 0 and than in MenACWY recipients. In the small 56-69-year group, the increase in depth fell short of significance, most likely because of low power. Conclusions about previously exposed vaccinees are limited, since just 5 to 7 AZD1222 recipients were seropositive for SARS-CoV-2 at baseline. Most participants were white British and females outnumbered males, and the authors suggested that clonal diversity may have been underestimated.

The time point label of this sample denotes: about 28 days (+/-7) after the second vaccine dose. AZD1222 recipients whose second dose came at about 4 weeks and those whose second dose came at about 12 weeks were combined into one group, since spike-specific TCR depth and breadth did not differ between the two schedules. Vaccinee samples were obtained from the UK trials COV001 and COV002, which included a single-blind randomized controlled phase 2/3 trial of AZD1222 (ChAdOx1 nCoV-19) in healthy adults. For TCRbeta chain sequencing, PBMC samples were collected from trial participants at day 0 and at day 28 after the second dose. Sequences KGHSH (CDR1) and LQKENI (CDR2) are obtained from the germline V gene. Deletion took 3 bases off V and 0 bases off J, with a span of 11 bases between the germline ends. The cysteine opens and the phenylalanine closes a CDR3 of 15 amino acids. The kept DNA is CDR3 alone, 45 bases in frame from the first base.

The rearranged chain carries TRBV18 and TRBJ1-1; 5 matching bases give a weak D call of TRBD1. The sequence was obtained from an adult who received the AZD1222 COVID-19 vaccine. The input for sequencing was peripheral blood, taken 28 days after the second AZD1222 dose. The CDR3 reads as follows: CASSPPGGMNTEAFF. Read as DNA, the sequence is TGTGCCAGCTCACCCCCGGGGGGAATGAACACTGAAGCTTTCTTT.